This T cell receptor beta chain is drawn from a study of tumor-infiltrating lymphocytes in localized non-small cell lung cancer. Study-wide context: From each patient, both tumor and uninvolved lung, non-adjacent to tumor, were sampled.

The CDR3 runs 15 residues. J was trimmed by 9 bases and V by 4 bases; bases with no gene match: 5. CDR1 and CDR2 (germline): MNHEY, SVGAGI. As regards this clone: Its antigen remains unidentified.

Clones were sequenced by immunoSEQ multiplex PCR, and TCRdb holds only the in-frame ones, with some missing. The sample consists of fewer than 11,000 clones, around 74% of them appearing once. Study conclusions and caveats: TCR sequencing covered a subset of patients with enough tissue. IM1 and IM2 tumors showed no difference in T-cell fraction. Different pieces of the same tissue were used for each assay.

Input material: uninvolved lung tissue not adjacent to the tumor. The sequence came from a human donor with non-small cell lung cancer. The chain recombines TRBV6-5 with TRBJ2-1; TRBD2 matches at 14 bases. CDR3 coding DNA: TGTGCCAGCAGTTCCACCGGGACTAGCGGGGGTGAGCAGTTCTTC. Amino acid sequence: CASSSTGTSGGEQFF.